Only a few counts were recorded for the clone carrying this T cell receptor beta chain. Reverse transcribed after extraction, RNA yielded cDNA as the sequencing template. The method was immunoSEQ multiplex PCR; TCRdb's version includes in-frame clones alone and lacks a portion of them. This sample carries over 70,000 clones, around 66% of them seen once, and the ten largest clones take around a quarter. These data are taken from a study of CD8+ T cells in alopecia areata. Treatment here: oral pan-JAK inhibitor, 5-10 mg twice daily. The sequenced sample was CD8+ T cells sorted from blood, obtained at week 24, from a patient treated with tofacitinib. The receptor was derived from a human donor with alopecia areata.

The CDR3 bases are TGCGCCAGCAGCCAAGACGTGTTATACTACGAGCAGTACTTC. It is translated as CASSQDVLYYEQYF. The chain has TRBV4-3 and TRBJ2-7; no definite D call. This CDR3 is 14 amino acids long. The V end was cut by 0 bases, the J end by 3 bases, with 9 bases between. Germline CDR1 reads LGHNA; CDR2 reads YSLEER.